Listed here is a single TCR beta chain. These data come from a study of blood T cell repertoires in COVID-19. Study-wide context: Donors in the United States, Italy and Spain gave samples during acute or convalescent COVID-19. Sources were T cells, B-cell-depleted T cells, or PBMCs; the material itself was cDNA or gDNA.

Germline loops: CDR1 SGHRS, CDR2 YFSETQ. This CDR3 has 14 residues. Trimming left V 0 bases short and J 7 bases short, with 14 bases between. The authors' processing: Estimation of nucleated cell counts was performed using reference gene primer amplification. Libraries were prepared by immunoSEQ multiplex PCR; TCRdb keeps only in-frame clonotypes and omits some of them. V, J and clone size derive from that table, while D and trimming were established from the DNA sequence. The sample contains about 260,000 clones, more than 85% of which appear only once. The receptor was isolated from a person in their late teens or twenties with COVID-19, enrolled during active disease. Sequenced: peripheral blood. V and J are TRBV5-1 and TRBJ2-7; D gene unclear. The DNA of the CDR3 is TGCGCCAGCAGCTTGGAAGCGATTCCTTTGGAGCAGTACTTC. This encodes CASSLEAIPLEQYF.